A single sample gave rise to the 27 T cell receptor beta chains below, sequenced in a study of immune cell composition in non-small cell lung cancer. Assay used: immunoSEQ multiplex PCR; TCRdb lists only in-frame clones, some missing. The sample lists about 16,000 clones, around 63% seen once, with 7.5% in the top ten. The specimen sequenced was lung tumor tissue. All receptors come from a human donor with non-small cell lung cancer.

The chain is built from TRBV29-1 and TRBJ1-2; TRBD1 aligns across 9 bases. Germline V gene lookup returns CDR1 SQVTM and CDR2 ANQGSEA. The ends lost 7 bases at V and 2 bases at J; junction bases unmatched: 14. The CDR3 contains 16 residues. In DNA form, the CDR3 reads TGCAGCGCCGGGTTCATTCCCGGACAGGGGAACTATGGCTACACCTTC. As protein: CSAGFIPGQGNYGYTF.

This clone appeared once. The rearrangement links TRBV19 to TRBJ1-4; weak D call: TRBD1 (5 bases). CDR3 length equals 15 residues. Germline CDR1 and CDR2: LNHDA and SQIVND (reference sequence). V was clipped by 7 bases and J by 5 bases, with 17 bases between them. In DNA form, the CDR3 reads TGTGCCAGTAACGGACATATTCTGAGAAATGAAAAACTGTTTTTT. Its protein product is CASNGHILRNEKLFF.

The chain employs TRBV5-4 and TRBJ2-2, with a weak D call TRBD2 (5 bases). From germline, CDR1 is SGHNT and CDR2 YYREEE (reference sequence). V lost 4 bases, J lost 4 bases, and 8 bases lay in between. The CDR3 runs to 13 residues. CDR3 region: CASSAGGTGELFF. The CDR3 DNA reads TGTGCCAGCAGCGCGGGTGGCACCGGGGAGCTGTTTTTT.

The genes are TRBV5-1 and TRBJ2-3; 10 nucleotides line up with TRBD2. CDR3 length: 17 residues. J was trimmed by 0 bases and V by 3 bases; bases with no gene match: 7. Germline CDR1 reads SGHRS; CDR2 reads YFSETQ. The CDR3 nucleotides are TGCGCCAGCAGCTCCCGCGGACTAGCGGTTAGCACAGATACGCAGTATTTT. Protein product: CASSSRGLAVSTDTQYF.

This sequence joins TRBV27 and TRBJ1-3, with D hard to call. Germline V gives CDR1 MNHEY, CDR2 SMNVEV (reference sequence). The CDR3 is 14 residues long. Trimming took 6 bases from V and 3 from J, leaving 12 bases between them. The CDR3 nucleotides are TGTGCCAGCAGCCTAATCCCGCGTGGAAACACCATATATTTT. Translated, it gives CASSLIPRGNTIYF.

CDR3 sequence reads: CASSPPRTSGGNYEQYF. CDR3 DNA sequence: TGTGCCAGCTCACCACCGCGGACTAGCGGGGGCAACTACGAGCAGTACTTC. This chain joins TRBV18 and TRBJ2-7; 13 bases are shared with TRBD2. Germline V gene data show CDR1 as KGHSH and CDR2 as LQKENI. V gave up 0 bases and J gave up 3 bases; unmatched junction bases: 5. The CDR3 runs to 17 residues.

The rearrangement joins TRBV7-9 to TRBJ1-5, with D tentatively TRBD1 (6 bases). CDR3 length equals 17 residues. V lost 1 base, J lost 3 bases, and 16 bases lay in between. Per the germline V gene, CDR1 is SEHNR and CDR2 is FQNEAQ (reference sequence). This CDR3 reads CASSLERVAGDNQPQHF. Written as DNA, the CDR3 is TGTGCCAGCAGCTTAGAAAGGGTGGCAGGGGACAATCAGCCCCAGCATTTT.

This clone has a handful of counts. The genes are TRBV7-3 and TRBJ1-1; weak D call: TRBD1 (5 bases). The germline V gene has CDR1 SGHTA and CDR2 FQGTGA. This CDR3 contains 15 residues. Deletions cut 5 bases from V and 1 base from J, with 14 bases between. The CDR3 sequence: CASSPGGTANTEAFF. The DNA for the CDR3 is TGTGCCAGCAGCCCGGGGGGTACAGCGAACACTGAAGCTTTCTTT.

The rearrangement links TRBV4-2 to TRBJ1-2; a possible D gene is TRBD1 (5 bases). The CDR3 is 16 amino acids. Trimming stripped 6 bases from V and 6 bases from J, with 23 bases between. Germline loops: CDR1 LGHNA, CDR2 YNFKEQ. CDR3 sequence reads: CASSLAGPDQPDGYTF. CDR3 DNA: TGTGCCAGCAGTCTGGCAGGGCCCGACCAACCCGATGGCTACACCTTC.

The chain links TRBV6-5 to TRBJ1-2, with 7 bases matching TRBD1. Germline assignment: CDR1 MNHEY and CDR2 SVGAGI. This CDR3 is built from 16 residues. V trimming: 3 bases; J trimming: 8 bases; junction bases outside the gene matches: 15. In nucleotides, the CDR3 is TGTGCCAGCAGTTATAGCGTCGGGACAGAGACGAACGGCTACACCTTC. It is translated as CASSYSVGTETNGYTF.

This clone was detected only a few times. The CDR3 loop is CASSPAENTEAFF. In DNA form, the CDR3 reads TGTGCCAGCAGCCCTGCGGAGAACACTGAAGCTTTCTTT. The chain couples TRBV6-6 to TRBJ1-1; D unclear. The germline V gene has CDR1 MNHNY and CDR2 SVGAGI (reference sequence). V lost 6 bases, J lost 1 base, and 9 bases lay in between. The CDR3 runs 13 residues.

This sequence joins TRBV29-1 and TRBJ2-1, with D maybe TRBD2 (6 bases). V gave up 0 bases and J gave up 6 bases, with 9 bases separating them. The CDR3 has 13 amino acids. Germline V CDR1 and CDR2: SQVTM, ANQGSEA. The CDR3 coding sequence is TGCAGCGTTGAAGATTGGAGGGCCAATGAGCAGTTCTTC. Protein: CSVEDWRANEQFF.

The chain carries TRBV29-1 and TRBJ1-5, with D tentatively TRBD1 (5 bases). CDR1 SQVTM and CDR2 ANQGSEA come from the germline V gene. The CDR3 runs 13 residues. The V and J ends lost 6 bases and 5 bases respectively, with 14 bases between them. CDR3 in amino acids: CSVGLQGDQPQHF. In DNA, the CDR3 is TGCAGCGTAGGATTGCAGGGTGATCAGCCCCAGCATTTT.

This sequence joins TRBV5-1 and TRBJ1-1; 7 nucleotides align to TRBD1. There are 19 residues in the CDR3. The ends lost 3 bases at V and 0 bases at J; junction bases unmatched: 17. Germline V CDR1 and CDR2: SGHRS, YFSETQ. CDR3 sequence: CASSYSPGGNSPLNTEAFF. In DNA, the CDR3 is TGCGCCAGCAGCTATAGCCCAGGGGGGAACTCACCTTTGAACACTGAAGCTTTCTTT.

This sequence joins TRBV9 and TRBJ2-3; D unclear. The V gene's germline CDR1 is SGDLS and CDR2 YYNGEE. Trimming stripped 4 bases from V and 2 bases from J, with 17 bases between. CDR3 size: 16 residues. The CDR3 region is CASSPTPILYTDTQYF. DNA of the CDR3: TGTGCCAGCAGCCCCACTCCTATCCTTTACACAGATACGCAGTATTTT.

The chain links TRBV9 to TRBJ2-5; tentative D call: TRBD2 (6 bases). Matching the DNA end better, TRBJ2-7 makes the J call doubtful. This CDR3 is 12 amino acids long. The V gene's germline CDR1 is SGDLS and CDR2 YYNGEE. The CDR3 protein is CASSKRDSEQYF. CDR3 nucleotide sequence: TGTGCCAGCAGCAAACGGGACTCCGAGCAGTACTTC.

The V and J genes are TRBV9 and TRBJ1-4, with TRBD1 identical over 8 bases. The CDR3 spans 16 residues. After removal of 5 bases from V and 6 bases from J, the junction contained 12 bases not matched to a gene. CDR1 is SGDLS, CDR2 YYNGEE, per germline. In nucleotides, the CDR3 is TGTGCCAGCAGTGAGGGGGTGGCAGGGGGCGATGAAAAACTGTTTTTT. This sequence encodes CASSEGVAGGDEKLFF.

The J gene is TRBJ1-6, the V gene TRBV1; the table's TRBD1 call for D was not verified on the DNA. TRBV1 is classified as a pseudogene. The CDR3 runs 20 residues. CDR3 in amino acids: CTSSQDPRTGGTYRNSPLHF. The CDR3 nucleotides are TGCACCAGCAGCCAAGATCCCAGGACAGGGGGTACATACCGTAATTCACCCCTCCACTTT.

The V and J genes are TRBV5-1 and TRBJ2-3; D gene unclear. Germline loops: CDR1 SGHRS, CDR2 YFSETQ. The CDR3 sequence is 13 residues long. The V end was cut by 0 bases, the J end by 4 bases, with 6 bases between. CDR3 DNA: TGCGCCAGCAGCTTGGCGGGTTCAGATACGCAGTATTTT. This encodes CASSLAGSDTQYF.

The chain uses TRBV15 and TRBJ2-5; 10 nucleotides match TRBD2. Germline loops: CDR1 LNHNV, CDR2 YYDKDF (reference sequence). The CDR3 loop spans 18 amino acids. V shed 1 base, J shed 2 bases, and the junction held 10 bases outside the gene matches. CDR3 sequence: CATSRGPSGGPAQETQYF. In DNA form, the CDR3 reads TGTGCCACCAGCAGAGGTCCTAGCGGGGGCCCTGCTCAAGAGACCCAGTACTTC. The variable domain in full, with the rest retrieved from reference TRBV15 and TRBJ2-5, is DAMVIQNPRYQVTQFGKPVTLSCSQTLNHNVMYWYQQKSSQAPKLLFHYYDKDFNNEADTPDNFQSRRPNTSFCFLDIRSPGLGDTAMYLCATSRGPSGGPAQETQYFGPGTRLLVL.

The chain is built from TRBV5-1 and TRBJ2-2; D may be TRBD1 (5 bases). The CDR3 loop spans 15 amino acids. The V gene lost 5 bases and the J gene lost 2 bases, with 13 bases spanning the gap. Germline assignment: CDR1 SGHRS and CDR2 YFSETQ. The CDR3 nucleotides read TGCGCCAGCAGTCCAGGGATTTTTAACACCGGGGAGCTGTTTTTT. Protein product: CASSPGIFNTGELFF.

The rearrangement links TRBV7-3 to TRBJ1-2; perhaps TRBD1 as D (6 bases). Trimming removed 2 bases at V and 4 bases at J, with 20 bases between. Germline-derived CDR1 and CDR2 are SGHTA and FQGTGA. The CDR3 is made up of 17 amino acids. The CDR3 sequence: CASSLSGRGSGSYGYTF. The CDR3 DNA follows: TGTGCCAGCAGCTTATCGGGCAGGGGAAGTGGGAGCTATGGCTACACCTTC.

This sequence joins TRBV10-3 and TRBJ1-6; 7 bases fit TRBD1. The junction had 1 base not matched to a gene; V was cut back by 4 bases and J by 7 bases. The CDR3 consists of 13 residues. Looked up from germline, CDR1 is ENHRY and CDR2 is SYGVKD. Here the CDR3 DNA reads TGTGCCATCAGTGGACAGGGAAATTCACCCCTCCACTTT. Its protein product is CAISGQGNSPLHF.

The gene calls are TRBV19 and TRBJ2-2; a possible D gene is TRBD2 (6 bases). V dropped 3 bases and J dropped 7 bases, with 12 bases sitting between them. CDR3 length equals 14 residues. Germline CDR1 and CDR2: LNHDA and SQIVND (reference sequence). The CDR3 DNA sequence: TGTGCCAGTAGTATTACCGGGGGTGGCGGGGAGCTGTTTTTT. It yields the protein CASSITGGGGELFF.

This chain uses TRBV7-9 with TRBJ2-3; a weak D match, TRBD2 (6 bases). Germline V gene sequence: CDR1 SEHNR, CDR2 FQNEAQ (reference sequence). CDR3 length: 16 residues. V was shortened by 0 bases and J by 5 bases, with 15 bases between the two germline ends. The chain's CDR3 is CASSLASGPGVDTQYF. The CDR3 DNA sequence: TGTGCCAGCAGCTTAGCGTCCGGCCCGGGGGTAGATACGCAGTATTTT.

The rearrangement uses TRBV9 and TRBJ2-5, with 8 bases that match TRBD2. The J call is in doubt because the DNA end fits TRBJ2-7 better. This CDR3 is 16 amino acids long. CDR1 is SGDLS, CDR2 YYNGEE, per germline. The DNA of the CDR3 is TGTGCCAGCAACGACGAAGCCGGGGGGGCTCAGTACGAGCAGTACTTC. Translating gives CASNDEAGGAQYEQYF.

This chain joins TRBV30 and TRBJ2-7, with 7 bases lining up with TRBD1. With 4 bases clipped from V and 4 bases from J, the junction kept 7 bases outside the gene matches. The CDR3 covers 13 residues. CDR1 and CDR2 (germline): GTSNPN, SVGIG (reference sequence). The CDR3 DNA reads as TGTGCCTGGAACCCGGGACAGTCTTACGAGCAGTACTTC. It encodes CAWNPGQSYEQYF. Complete variable domain (other parts from reference TRBV30 and TRBJ2-7): SQTIHQWPATLVQPVGSPLSLECTVEGTSNPNLYWYRQAAGRGLQLLFYSVGIGQISSEVPQNLSASRPQDRQFILSSKKLLLSDSGFYLCAWNPGQSYEQYFGPGTRLTVT.